Below are 13 T cell receptor beta chains sequenced from a single sample in a study of post-analysis software for immune sequencing data. Regarding the study as a whole: When patients were compared with controls, five TRBV segments were more frequent, TRBV5-6, TRBV5-1 and TRBV20-1 among them.

The antigens for these receptors are not known. Incorporated into the TCR beta cDNA libraries were unique molecular identifiers, which served to reduce PCR and sequencing biases. TCRdb used MiXCR to reprocess the PCR reads, holding one entry per CDR3 protein. The data contain 450,000 to 700,000 distinct CDR3 sequences, around 40% of them singletons. Input material: blood. These receptors were collected from a girl aged 10-17 years with multiple sclerosis.

The chain uses TRBV29-1 and TRBJ2-1, with D perhaps TRBD2 (5 bases). The CDR3 has 12 residues. Germline loops: CDR1 SQVTM, CDR2 ANQGSEA. V lost 4 bases and J 10 bases, leaving 14 bases between the germline ends. The CDR3 nucleotides read TGCAGCGTTGCCGGGCCCAGCGGCGAGCAGTTCTTC. Translating it yields CSVAGPSGEQFF.

Concerning this clonotype itself: One end of the junction is discordant with germline, which a read error may explain. V and J are TRBV12-3 or TRBV12-4 and TRBJ2-7; D not certain. There are 13 residues in the CDR3. This CDR3 is CTSSPGHRDEQYF. The CDR3 DNA is TGTACCAGCAGTCCGGGCCACCGGGACGAGCAGTACTTC.

This clonotype was detected only a few times. The rearrangement joins TRBV29-1 to TRBJ1-2, with D maybe TRBD1 (5 bases). Trimming took 7 bases from V and 2 from J, leaving 17 bases between them. CDR1 and CDR2 (germline): SQVTM, ANQGSEA. The CDR3 is 14 amino acids. The CDR3 DNA sequence: TGCAGCGCCGAAATTGGGACGGTCAACTATGGCTACACCTTC. It encodes CSAEIGTVNYGYTF.

This clonotype was picked up many times. The chain employs TRBV12-3 or TRBV12-4 and TRBJ2-1; D unresolved. The CDR3 sequence is 15 residues long. V lost 5 bases and J lost 6, with 17 bases in between. The CDR3 DNA reads TGTGCCAGCAGTCCTTTCCTCGATCCCTCCAATGAGCAGTTCTTC. Translating it yields CASSPFLDPSNEQFF.

The V call is TRBV6-6, the J call TRBJ2-4, with D possibly being TRBD2 (6 bases). The CDR3 is 14 residues long. With 5 bases removed from V and 13 bases from J, the gap between germline ends came to 21 bases. Looked up from germline, CDR1 is MNHNY and CDR2 is SVGAGI (reference sequence). CDR3 DNA: TGTGCCAGCAGTAACATCGAAACGGGGGATGAGCAGTACTTC. As protein: CASSNIETGDEQYF.

The sample holds a few counts of this clonotype. V usage is TRBV6-5 and J usage is TRBJ2-1; D unclear. Looked up from germline, CDR1 is MNHEY and CDR2 is SVGAGI. Trimming took off 0 bases at V and 4 bases at J, with 7 bases between the two ends. The CDR3 is 14 amino acids. CDR3 region: CASSYSPKYNEQFF. DNA of the CDR3: TGTGCCAGCAGTTACTCCCCCAAGTACAATGAGCAGTTCTTC.

The chain joins TRBV12-3 or TRBV12-4 to TRBJ1-2; 8 bases map to TRBD1. V was clipped by 8 bases and J by 4 bases; unmatched bases: 9. The CDR3 extends over 14 amino acids. CDR3 nucleotides: TGTGCCAGCGTTCCGGACAGGGTACTCTATGGCTACACCTTC. The encoded protein is CASVPDRVLYGYTF.

In its sample, this clonotype was seen a few times. The chain is built from TRBV12-3 or TRBV12-4 and TRBJ2-3; no clear D gene. The CDR3 spans 13 residues. Trimming stripped 6 bases from V and 2 bases from J, with 9 bases between. CDR3 sequence (DNA): TGTGCCAGCAGGAGATCCAACACAGATACGCAGTATTTT. Encoded protein: CASRRSNTDTQYF.

This clonotype was seen only once. The chain couples TRBV4-1 to TRBJ2-1; 8 bases agree with TRBD2. The germline V gene encodes CDR1 MGHRA and CDR2 YSYEKL. V trimming: 4 bases; J trimming: 0 bases; junction bases outside the gene matches: 8. The CDR3 extends over 17 amino acids. CDR3 coding DNA: TGCGCCAGCAGCCCAGGCGGCGGGAGGAGCTCCTACAATGAGCAGTTCTTC. This sequence encodes CASSPGGGRSSYNEQFF.

The gene calls are TRBV5-1 and TRBJ1-1; D remains ambiguous. The CDR3 length is 14 residues. Looked up from germline, CDR1 is SGHRS and CDR2 is YFSETQ. With 4 bases removed from V and 0 bases from J, the gap between germline ends came to 10 bases. CDR3 sequence: CASSGGLMNTEAFF. CDR3 nucleotide sequence: TGCGCCAGCAGCGGAGGTCTGATGAACACTGAAGCTTTCTTT.

This clonotype was observed a few times. The chain couples TRBV29-1 to TRBJ1-4; 8 nucleotides match TRBD1. The CDR3 totals 13 residues. Germline loops: CDR1 SQVTM, CDR2 ANQGSEA. J gave up 8 bases and V 6 bases, and 8 bases lay outside the gene matches. The CDR3 region is CSVDGQGVEKLFF. CDR3 coding DNA: TGCAGCGTGGACGGACAGGGAGTAGAAAAACTGTTTTTT.

This clonotype was detected a few times. CDR3 DNA: TGCGCCAGCAGCTTGTCGGGACGTACGAACACTGAAGCTTTCTTT. This codes for CASSLSGRTNTEAFF. The chain recombines TRBV5-1 with TRBJ1-1, with TRBD1 as a possible D gene (5 bases). V was clipped by 1 base and J by 1 base, with 11 bases between them. The CDR3 extends over 15 amino acids. CDR1 and CDR2 (germline): SGHRS, YFSETQ.

The chain is built from TRBV12-3 or TRBV12-4 and TRBJ2-7; tentative D call: TRBD2 (5 bases). V was cut by 2 bases and J by 7 bases, with 15 bases left in between. The CDR3 covers 14 residues. Here the CDR3 DNA reads TGTGCCAGCAGTTTAAATTCCTGGTCGGGGGAGCAGTACTTC. Protein sequence: CASSLNSWSGEQYF.